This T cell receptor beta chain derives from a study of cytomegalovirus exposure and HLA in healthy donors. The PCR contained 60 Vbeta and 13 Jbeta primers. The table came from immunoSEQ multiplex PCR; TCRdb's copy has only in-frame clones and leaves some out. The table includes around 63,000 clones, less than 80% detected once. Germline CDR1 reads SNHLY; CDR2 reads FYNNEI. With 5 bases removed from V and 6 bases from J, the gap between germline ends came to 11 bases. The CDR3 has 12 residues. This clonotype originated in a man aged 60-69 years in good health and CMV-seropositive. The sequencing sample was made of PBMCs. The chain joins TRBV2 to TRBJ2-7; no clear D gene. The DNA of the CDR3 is TGTGCCAGCAGTTACGCGGTGGGCGAGCAGTACTTC. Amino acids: CASSYAVGEQYF.